The clone carrying this T cell receptor beta chain is judged large (0.1 to 1%). Its antigen is currently unknown. The data were taken from a study of T cells in localized non-small cell lung cancer. Profiled with immunoSEQ multiplex PCR; TCRdb holds only in-frame clones, not every one. The table lists about 890 clones, about 20% of them singletons. The germline gives CDR1 SGDLS, CDR2 YYNGEE. Trimming removed 3 bases from V and 5 bases from J, with 17 bases in between. The CDR3 spans 15 residues. Study-wide points: Maximal T cell clonality occurred in uninvolved adjacent lung, with tumor ranking below it. Adjacent lung was found to contain a median about 50 of the top 100 tumor clones. Elevated circulating T cell density in blood was associated with longer overall survival.

The source of this sequence is a man aged 35-75 years with stage III lung adenocarcinoma. The V and J genes are TRBV9 and TRBJ1-2; D is uncertain. Sample: normal lung tissue next to the tumor, taken before any cancer treatment. CDR3 DNA sequence: TGTGCCAGCAGCGAGGGCCCTGGCGGGGAGTATGGCTACACCTTC. It specifies CASSEGPGGEYGYTF.